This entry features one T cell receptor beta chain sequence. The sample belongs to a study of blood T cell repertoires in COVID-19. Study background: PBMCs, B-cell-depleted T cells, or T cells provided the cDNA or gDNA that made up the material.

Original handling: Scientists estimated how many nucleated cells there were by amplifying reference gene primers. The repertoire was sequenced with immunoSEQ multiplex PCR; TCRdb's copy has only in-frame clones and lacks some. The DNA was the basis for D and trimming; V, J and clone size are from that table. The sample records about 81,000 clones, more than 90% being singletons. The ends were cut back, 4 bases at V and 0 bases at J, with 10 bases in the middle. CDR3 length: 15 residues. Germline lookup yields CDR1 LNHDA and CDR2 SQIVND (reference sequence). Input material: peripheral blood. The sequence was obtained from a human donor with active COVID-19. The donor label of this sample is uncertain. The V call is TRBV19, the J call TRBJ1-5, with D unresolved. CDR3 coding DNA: TGTGCCAGTAGTAGAGCTGTAAATAGCAATCAGCCCCAGCATTTT. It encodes CASSRAVNSNQPQHF.